Listed below are T cell receptor beta chains from one sample, sequenced in a study of blood T cell repertoires in COVID-19. Only in-frame clones appear in the TCRdb table, and some are missing; sequencing was by immunoSEQ multiplex PCR. The sample comprises about 250,000 clones, 65% to 90% of which are singletons, and 5.1% rests with the top ten. Sequenced: peripheral blood. All receptors come from a man aged 50 or older with COVID-19, enrolled during active disease. Both conserved end residues are part of each CDR3. Each record gives: V gene, J gene, CDR3 protein.

>TRBV10-2|TRBJ2-3
CASSEDINTQYF
>TRBV24-1|TRBJ2-3
CATSDYPGSSTDTQYF
>TRBV5-5|TRBJ1-6
CASSLEGGYNSPLHF
>TRBV6-1|TRBJ1-2
CASSEREGKNYGYTF
>TRBV5-1|TRBJ1-4
CASSLNVGGSEKLFF
>TRBV2|TRBJ2-5
CASRPFGGGAGETQYF
>TRBV3-1/TRBV3-2|TRBJ2-2
CASSQSGASGELFF
>TRBV5-1|TRBJ2-7
CASSLAGHPYEQYF
>TRBV7-2|TRBJ2-4
CASSQQGFAKNIQYF
>TRBV4-1|TRBJ2-5
CASSFSSGTRETQYF
>TRBV3-1/TRBV3-2|TRBJ2-2
CASSQGDRVLTGELFF
>TRBV28|TRBJ1-2
CASSLNIGGGYTF
>TRBV2|TRBJ1-5
CASSTASRQPQHF
>TRBV11-2|TRBJ2-7
CASSPAYEQYF
>TRBV12-3/TRBV12-4|TRBJ1-5
CASSFRGSQHF
>TRBV11-2|TRBJ1-1
CASSLERSDPEAFF
>TRBV28|TRBJ2-5
CASSLSGGETQYF
>TRBV6-5|TRBJ1-2
CASSGLLANYGYTF
>TRBV28|TRBJ1-2
CASSPRGGVYGYTF
>TRBV5-4|TRBJ1-2
CASSVGQVGSGYTF
>TRBV6-5|TRBJ2-6
CASRQGASGANVLTF
>TRBV9|TRBJ2-3
CASSVDPSGGSDTQYF
>TRBV7-9|TRBJ1-4
CASSWSGGNEKLFF
>TRBV19|TRBJ1-2
CASTPSGDSGYGYTF
>TRBV27|TRBJ1-1
CASSPGYGQGRGTEAFF
>TRBV27|TRBJ2-5
CASSLTRAGGSQETQYF
>TRBV12-3/TRBV12-4|TRBJ2-4
CASSLARIQYF
>TRBV5-4|TRBJ2-7
CASSRTGQAYEQYF
>TRBV2|TRBJ2-3
CATQDFTDTQYF
>TRBV6-2/TRBV6-3|TRBJ2-5
CASSYDQGTLLEETQYF
>TRBV3-1/TRBV3-2|TRBJ2-5
CASSQGFAGGTETQYF
>TRBV7-2|TRBJ2-7
CASSMGTGSYEQYF
>TRBV30|TRBJ2-7
CAWRFAGGNEQYF